This T cell receptor (beta chain) was obtained from a study of shared clonotypes between healthy human individuals (TCRdb year 2020). Some background on the complete study: The cohort comprised a couple of women and three men aged 18 to 49 years. For each donor, CD4 naive and CD4 memory were each run on three plates, CD8 naive on two plates, and CD8 memory on one plate. To estimate repertoire size and how much clonotype sharing occurs between individuals, the study deeply sequenced the blood TCR repertoires of five healthy adults. Different laboratories and diverse techniques were used to prepare libraries and sequence TCR repertoires, to increase sequencing depth and limit assay-specific biases. Between about 0.94 and 8.9 billion PBMCs per donor were obtained by leukapheresis. General findings and caveats noted by the study authors: Compared with non-shared clonotypes, clonotypes shared by all four sorted-subset donors had higher generation probabilities. Pairwise subsampling led to the expectation that sequencing depth would affect the degree of clonotype sharing among donors. Larger estimated clonotype richness was generally found for naive subsets than for memory subsets. When a handful of donors were compared, the shared fraction of clonotypes was about 5% for naive CD4, about 4% for naive CD8, 2.3% for memory CD4, and under 0.5% for memory CD8. Incomplete sequencing was indicated by rarefaction of sorted-subset datasets, despite the large sequencing depth. The genetic and exposure-history diversity represented was limited by the small number of donors. Sampling was restricted to blood, and TCR repertoires in tissues likely differ from the TCR repertoires found in blood.

The CDR3 numbers 14 residues from cysteine through phenylalanine. Only CDR3 DNA is held: 42 bases, read in frame from base 1. V trim: 8 bases; J trim: 4 bases; unmatched bases: 8. Reading the germline V gene gives CDR1 LGHNA and CDR2 YNFKEQ. The donors were healthy, HIV-negative adults with no recently reported acute infections or vaccinations. Every donor was a Caucasian adult residing in Nashville, Tennessee, USA. CD4+ T cells were enriched by magnetic negative selection, after which naive cells were positively selected on CD45RA and the negative fraction was taken as the memory subset. Blood was obtained by leukapheresis, after which PBMCs were separated by Ficoll-Histopaque density gradient centrifugation and cryopreserved in liquid nitrogen vapor phase. Analytical flow cytometry was used to check the purity and quantity of each magnetically sorted T cell population. Genomic DNA was isolated from each sorted fraction and quantified by UV absorbance on a Nanodrop 2000c.

Using the deep immunoSEQ assay, multiplex PCR amplified TCR CDR3 regions from genomic DNA. Extracted genomic DNA from each cell subset was spread evenly across all wells of several immunoSEQ 96-well plates, with each plate serving as a replicate. For sorted subsets, roughly 200 ng of genomic DNA, equivalent to roughly 30,000 T cell genomes, went into each replicate PCR. Purified libraries were quantified with a Qubit 3.0 fluorometer, sized on a Bioanalyzer 2100, and re-quantified with the KAPA Library Quantification kit. Each immunoSEQ 96-well plate was sequenced on its own single-read 150-cycle Illumina NextSeq 550 flow cell. Per the source publication's procedure: Because the immunoSEQ output included only junctional sequences and no quality scores, the filtering could not be the same as the filtering used for full-length reads. Sequences were annotated with PyIR, a Python wrapper for IgBLAST v1.9, and V/J genes and CDR3 were assigned using IMGT germline references. Any read was removed if the V/J assignment was weak (E-value above 1e-6), the CDR3 was missing, or the read contained stop codons, out-of-frame junctions, or ambiguous translated residues. V3J clonotypes were defined as sequences sharing the same inferred V gene, J gene, and CDR3 amino acid sequence. Percentage overlap between repertoires was computed as shared unique clonotypes divided by the size of the smaller repertoire. Richness of each repertoire was evaluated using RTK rarefaction, the Chao1 estimator, and Recon v2.1 estimates of unobserved clonotypes. Generation probabilities for all TCRbeta clonotypes obtained by the gDNA method from a handful of donors were computed using OLGA. As stored in TCRdb, this immuneACCESS dataset retains in-frame rearrangements with V and J assigned. A fraction of the clones does not appear; measured against another copy, unresolved V genes explain less than half of the discrepancy, and the remainder lacks a known reason. V and J calls and clone size come straight from that table; D and trimming were deduced from the DNA. Within this sample are a few hundred thousand clones, with about 96% of them counted one time only. The ten largest account for approximately 0.057% of the sample.

This clone was picked up one time. The antigen this receptor binds is unknown. No base qualities exist here, and no much larger clone lies one base off it. The source is a woman under 40 in good health. The sequenced sample consisted of naive CD4+ T cells sorted from blood. According to the study, the label for this sample's cell subset or site signals: CD45RA+ positively selected. The chain couples TRBV4-2 to TRBJ2-3, with 8 middle bases fitting TRBD2. In nucleotides, the sequence is TGTGCCAGCCGGGACGGGAGGGCTGCAGATACGCAGTATTTT. It encodes CASRDGRAADTQYF.